The rows below give T cell receptor beta chains drawn from one sample of a study of radiation and T cells in renal cell carcinoma. Clones were read by immunoSEQ multiplex PCR, and TCRdb kept only the in-frame ones, dropping some. The repertoire holds around 180,000 clones, about 85% seen once, with 11% in the top ten. The sequences come from blood, collected from a patient whose treatment included radiotherapy and nephrectomy. The source of these receptors is a woman in her forties or fifties with renal cell carcinoma. The CDR3 runs from the conserved cysteine through the conserved F or W. The order of the fields is clone size, V gene, J gene, CDR3 protein. Expanded clones are given a class, and other clones once, few, many or no size at all.

size: -
V: TRBV5-1
J: TRBJ2-7
CDR3: CASSSLAGDASYEQYF

size: -
V: TRBV12-5
J: TRBJ1-2
CDR3: CASGWDRLDGYTF

size: -
V: TRBV18
J: TRBJ2-3
CDR3: CASSPGSTDTQYF

size: -
V: TRBV9
J: TRBJ2-3
CDR3: CASSGRQGRTDTQYF

size: -
V: TRBV7-3
J: TRBJ1-2
CDR3: CASSLTSGSRGYTF

size: -
V: TRBV4-3
J: TRBJ1-4
CDR3: CASSQDWRRVNEKLFF

size: -
V: TRBV9
J: TRBJ2-6
CDR3: CASSVRGQGALSGANVLTF

size: -
V: TRBV5-5
J: TRBJ2-2
CDR3: CASSLVAVNTGELFF

size: -
V: TRBV7-2
J: TRBJ2-3
CDR3: CASSSLTGSPSRDTQYF

size: once
V: TRBV5-1
J: TRBJ2-3
CDR3: CASSLGLAGGTTDTQYF

size: -
V: TRBV6-5
J: TRBJ1-3
CDR3: CASRPISGLRNTIYF

size: -
V: TRBV2
J: TRBJ2-6
CDR3: CASSVQGNSGANVLTF

size: -
V: TRBV19
J: TRBJ1-2
CDR3: CASSFQTGEVDGYTF

size: few
V: TRBV29-1
J: TRBJ1-1
CDR3: CSVVEGDTEAFF

size: -
V: TRBV7-2
J: TRBJ2-3
CDR3: CASSLLPLSSSTQYF

size: few
V: TRBV5-6
J: TRBJ1-1
CDR3: CASSLRVSASNTEAFF

size: -
V: TRBV19
J: TRBJ1-1
CDR3: CASSTSRDTEAFF

size: -
V: TRBV7-9
J: TRBJ1-2
CDR3: CASSSLTGSYGYTF

size: once
V: TRBV9
J: TRBJ1-6
CDR3: CASSLRGRGFNSPLHF

size: -
V: TRBV29-1
J: TRBJ1-2
CDR3: CSVEVWERGYTF

size: once
V: TRBV6-1
J: TRBJ2-1
CDR3: CASSELAGGYNEQFF

size: -
V: TRBV7-2
J: TRBJ2-7
CDR3: CASSPQGGSYEQYF

size: once
V: TRBV19
J: TRBJ2-5
CDR3: CASSTRTSDQETQYF

size: -
V: TRBV2
J: TRBJ1-6
CDR3: CASTVDRPYNSPLHF

size: -
V: TRBV5-5
J: TRBJ1-2
CDR3: CASSQGIGLNYGYTF

size: -
V: TRBV30
J: TRBJ1-2
CDR3: CAWSVVAGYTF

size: few
V: TRBV5-8
J: TRBJ1-1
CDR3: CASSFLSIAFF

size: -
V: TRBV6-6
J: TRBJ2-7
CDR3: CASTPGVDEQYF

size: -
V: TRBV12-5
J: TRBJ1-3
CDR3: CASGYGDPGNTIYF

size: -
V: TRBV2
J: TRBJ1-4
CDR3: CASSNTGGGPTNEKLFF

size: once
V: TRBV6-5
J: TRBJ1-1
CDR3: CASSYGPSYTEAFF

size: -
V: TRBV19
J: TRBJ1-5
CDR3: CASSRSTTGGASNQPQHF

size: -
V: TRBV2
J: TRBJ1-5
CDR3: CASSRQEGQPQHF

size: -
V: TRBV7-9
J: TRBJ2-7
CDR3: CATQRGSYEQYF

size: -
V: TRBV14
J: TRBJ2-1
CDR3: CASSQVLHEQFF

size: -
V: TRBV6-1
J: TRBJ1-2
CDR3: CASIKTGANYGYTF

size: -
V: TRBV11-2
J: TRBJ2-3
CDR3: CASSLGIGMADTQYF

size: few
V: TRBV2
J: TRBJ2-7
CDR3: CASSDGGGYRPYEQYF

size: -
V: TRBV19
J: TRBJ2-1
CDR3: CASAGTGGPYNEQFF

size: -
V: TRBV14
J: TRBJ2-7
CDR3: CASSQPGTGPYEQYF

size: -
V: TRBV4-1
J: TRBJ1-2
CDR3: CASSHAVRNYGYTF

size: -
V: TRBV18
J: TRBJ2-6
CDR3: CASSLETGGANVLTF

size: -
V: TRBV4-2
J: TRBJ2-7
CDR3: CASSQRTSGPYEQYF

size: -
V: TRBV4-3
J: TRBJ1-1
CDR3: CASSQISGRGSAFF

size: -
V: TRBV19
J: TRBJ1-4
CDR3: CASSTTRDSSTNEKLFF

size: -
V: TRBV20-1
J: TRBJ1-1
CDR3: CSANGGTEAFF